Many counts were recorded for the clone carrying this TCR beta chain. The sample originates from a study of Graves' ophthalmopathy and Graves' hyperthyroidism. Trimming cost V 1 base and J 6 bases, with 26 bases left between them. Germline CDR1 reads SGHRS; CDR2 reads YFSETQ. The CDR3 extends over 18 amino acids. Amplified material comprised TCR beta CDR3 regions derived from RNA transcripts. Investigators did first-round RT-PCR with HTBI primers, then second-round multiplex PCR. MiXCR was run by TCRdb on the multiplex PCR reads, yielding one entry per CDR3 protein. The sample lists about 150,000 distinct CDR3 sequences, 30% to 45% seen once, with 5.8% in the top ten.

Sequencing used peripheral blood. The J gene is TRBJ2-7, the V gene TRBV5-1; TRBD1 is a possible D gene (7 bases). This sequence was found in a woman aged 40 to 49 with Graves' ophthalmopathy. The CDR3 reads CASSLRGTEPALRSEQYF. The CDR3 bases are TGCGCCAGCAGCTTGCGGGGGACAGAACCAGCCTTACGTAGCGAGCAGTACTTC.